A selection of T cell receptor beta chains follows, all from one sample in a study of blood T cell repertoires in COVID-19. Only in-frame clones appear in the TCRdb table, and some are missing; sequencing was by immunoSEQ multiplex PCR. Of about 60,000 clones listed, approximately 89% are singletons. What was sequenced was peripheral blood. The receptors originated from a woman in her fifties or sixties with active COVID-19. Each CDR3 is given without its conserved first and last residue.

len,v_gene,CDR3aa
14,TRBV7-6,ASSLGTSGGTDTQY
14,TRBV19,ASSTREGSPSETQY
9,TRBV2,ASHRDSEAF
13,TRBV27,ASSAPGQTQETQY
13,TRBV30,AWTERVIYNSPLH
17,TRBV15,ATSSLISWTGSSTDTQY
10,TRBV11-2,ASSLSRETQY
9,TRBV13,ASSLRETQY
14,TRBV19,ASSTTSGGYTGELF
13,TRBV7-9,ASSLGGAGTDTQY
10,TRBV29-1,SVAVGPYEQY
11,TRBV11-3,ASSPDPAREQY
11,TRBV12-3/TRBV12-4,ASISRGTGEQF
11,TRBV6-2/TRBV6-3,ASSYSGAYGYT
12,TRBV7-8,ASSFGYRNTEAF
13,TRBV7-7,ASSLGTGSTGELF
11,TRBV10-1,ASSGQGAAEAF
13,TRBV3-1/TRBV3-2,ASRERGGGNSPLH
15,TRBV4-1,ASSQPRGGTEAYGYT
14,TRBV24-1,ATSGGEGRGGNEQF
17,TRBV19,ASSAPLRSGTASTDTQY
11,TRBV12-3/TRBV12-4,ASSRGGTSAQY
14,TRBV16,ASSRGRGQIYNEQF
10,TRBV5-1,ASSSDRSTQY
10,TRBV7-9,ASSFGQTEKY
16,TRBV5-1,ASSLRFPTEGNEGEAF
8,TRBV18,ASSPTPLH